What follows are 29 T cell receptor beta chains derived from one specimen sequenced in a study of T cell repertoires in ileal Crohn's disease. Sequencing was performed with immunoSEQ multiplex PCR; in TCRdb, only in-frame clones are kept and a portion is missing. The sample shows 9,500 to 11,000 clones, roughly 78% of them seen only once. Time point: neoterminal ileum biopsy at postoperative endoscopy, about 6 months after surgery. Source material: ileal tissue. Receptor source: an adult with Crohn's disease.

The gene calls are TRBV15 and TRBJ2-1; the match to TRBD1 covers 8 bases. The CDR3 sequence is 16 residues long. Looked up from germline, CDR1 is LNHNV and CDR2 is YYDKDF (reference sequence). Trimming cost V 3 bases and J 1 base; bases outside gene matches: 5. The CDR3 region is CATSRIQGGSYNEQFF. Written as DNA, the CDR3 is TGTGCCACCAGCAGGATACAGGGGGGATCCTACAATGAGCAGTTCTTC.

In its sample, this clone was seen a few times. The chain combines TRBV5-1 with TRBJ1-1; no clear D. The CDR3 covers 15 residues. Germline CDR1 is SGHRS and CDR2 is YFSETQ. The V gene lost 0 bases and the J gene lost 1 base, with 10 bases spanning the gap. DNA for the CDR3: TGCGCCAGCAGCTTGGCCCCCGACTGGAACACTGAAGCTTTCTTT. This sequence encodes CASSLAPDWNTEAFF.

J is TRBJ1-6 and V is TRBV14, with a tentative D call TRBD1 (5 bases). V was pared by 6 bases and J by 7 bases, with 16 bases between. CDR3 length: 15 residues. The V gene's germline CDR1 is SGHDN and CDR2 FVKESK. The CDR3 DNA is TGTGCCAGCAGTCCAGCAGGACACCTCAATTCACCCCTCCACTTT. Protein: CASSPAGHLNSPLHF.

The chain uses TRBV10-3 and TRBJ2-7; a weak D match, TRBD1 (6 bases). CDR3 length equals 14 residues. Trimming cost V 2 bases and J 2 bases, with 10 bases left between them. CDR1 and CDR2 from the germline V gene are ENHRY and SYGVKD. The DNA of the CDR3 is TGTGCCATCAGTGAGGGGTCAGGGGCCTACGAGCAGTACTTC. Translated: CAISEGSGAYEQYF.

The chain couples TRBV19 to TRBJ1-4, with TRBD1 identical over 9 bases. Germline lookup yields CDR1 LNHDA and CDR2 SQIVND (reference sequence). V dropped 6 bases and J dropped 5; count of bases not matched to a gene: 1. The CDR3 covers 13 residues. This CDR3 reads CASSDRGNEKLFF. The DNA of the CDR3 is TGTGCCAGTAGCGACAGGGGGAATGAAAAACTGTTTTTT.

This sequence joins TRBV7-9 and TRBJ2-5, with D tentatively TRBD1 (5 bases). Per germline, CDR1 SEHNR and CDR2 FQNEAQ (reference sequence). The CDR3 is 14 amino acids. V gave up 6 bases and J gave up 7 bases, with 18 bases separating them. In DNA, the CDR3 is TGTGCCAGCAGACGGACGGACGGTCAGGGGACCCAGTACTTC. This translates into CASRRTDGQGTQYF.

CDR3 coding DNA: TGCGCCAGCAGCTCCGCAGTTAACAGGGTGAGGCGCACTGAAGCTTTCTTT. Amino acid sequence: CASSSAVNRVRRTEAFF. This chain links TRBV5-1 with TRBJ1-1, with D perhaps TRBD1 (6 bases). V was pared by 3 bases and J by 4 bases, with 22 bases between. The CDR3 is 17 residues long. CDR1 and CDR2 from the germline V gene are SGHRS and YFSETQ.

The chain joins TRBV6-1 to TRBJ1-1; tentative D call: TRBD1 (5 bases). CDR1 and CDR2 (germline): MNHNS, SASEGT. Trimming left V 10 bases short and J 1 base short, with 13 bases between. The CDR3 is 13 amino acids. The CDR3 DNA reads as TGTGCCACGCGCAGGGTAGAGAACACTGAAGCTTTCTTT. Translating it yields CATRRVENTEAFF.

V is TRBV5-1 and J is TRBJ1-1; TRBD1 might be the D (6 bases). This CDR3 region has 15 residues. CDR1 and CDR2 from the germline V gene are SGHRS and YFSETQ. Trimming took 4 bases from V and 3 from J, leaving 16 bases between them. The CDR3 sequence: CASSIEQGADTEAFF. CDR3 in DNA: TGCGCCAGCAGCATAGAACAGGGCGCGGACACTGAAGCTTTCTTT.

This rearrangement joins TRBV19 to TRBJ1-1; TRBD1 agrees at 8 bases. Germline V gene lookup returns CDR1 LNHDA and CDR2 SQIVND (reference sequence). Trimming cost V 5 bases and J 3 bases; bases outside gene matches: 11. The CDR3 is 16 residues long. This chain's CDR3 is CASSLQGVGLDTEAFF. The DNA for the CDR3 is TGTGCCAGTAGTTTACAGGGGGTGGGCTTGGACACTGAAGCTTTCTTT. The variable domain in full, completed from reference TRBV19 and TRBJ1-1, reads DGGITQSPKYLFRKEGQNVTLSCEQNLNHDAMYWYRQDPGQGLRLIYYSQIVNDFQKGDIAEGYSVSREKKESFPLTVTSAQKNPTAFYLCASSLQGVGLDTEAFFGQGTRLTVV.

This clone was picked up a small number of times. V is TRBV2 and J is TRBJ1-2; 8 bases agree with TRBD1. The CDR3 is 15 amino acids. V lost 6 bases, J lost 2 bases, and 8 bases stayed unmatched. CDR1 is SNHLY, CDR2 FYNNEI, per germline. CDR3 bases: TGTGCCAGCAGAACCCAAGGACAGGGAAACTATGGCTACACCTTC. Its protein product is CASRTQGQGNYGYTF. Looking up the rest from reference TRBV2 and TRBJ1-2 gives the full variable domain: EPEVTQTPSHQVTQMGQEVILRCVPISNHLYFYWYRQILGQKVEFLVSFYNNEISEKSEIFDDQFSVERPDGSNFTLKIRSTKLEDSAMYFCASRTQGQGNYGYTFGSGTRLTVV.

The chain has TRBV2 and TRBJ2-4, with D unresolved. V gave up 1 base and J gave up 7 bases, with 11 bases separating them. CDR3 length: 14 residues. Per germline, CDR1 SNHLY and CDR2 FYNNEI. The CDR3 bases are TGTGCCAGCAGTGAAGGGCCATCGTTGAACATTCAGTACTTC. Translated: CASSEGPSLNIQYF. The variable domain in full, with the rest retrieved from reference TRBV2 and TRBJ2-4, is EPEVTQTPSHQVTQMGQEVILRCVPISNHLYFYWYRQILGQKVEFLVSFYNNEISEKSEIFDDQFSVERPDGSNFTLKIRSTKLEDSAMYFCASSEGPSLNIQYFGAGTRLSVL.

This clone was seen only a few times. The chain couples TRBV6-1 to TRBJ2-7; D not resolved. The CDR3 runs 13 residues. Trimming took 4 bases from V and 1 from J, leaving 8 bases between them. Germline assignment: CDR1 MNHNS and CDR2 SASEGT. Here the CDR3 DNA reads TGTGCCAGCAGTGTCGTCTATTCCTACGAGCAGTACTTC. It encodes CASSVVYSYEQYF.

The chain recombines TRBV7-9 with TRBJ2-7, with D possibly being TRBD1 (5 bases). The CDR3 length is 12 residues. Trimming left V 5 bases short and J 6 bases short, with 11 bases between. CDR1 is SEHNR, CDR2 FQNEAQ, per germline (reference sequence). This CDR3 reads CASSQGRIEQYF. CDR3 nucleotides: TGTGCCAGCAGCCAGGGAAGGATCGAGCAGTACTTC.

The chain joins TRBV6-1 to TRBJ1-5; D remains unclear. The V gene's germline CDR1 is MNHNS and CDR2 SASEGT. Between the trimmed V and J ends, which lost 7 bases and 6 bases, there was a span of 13 bases. This CDR3 region has 13 residues. Here the CDR3 reads CASIQMEGQPQHF. Here the CDR3 DNA reads TGTGCCAGCATTCAGATGGAGGGTCAGCCCCAGCATTTT.

The rearrangement uses TRBV10-3 and TRBJ1-2, with a tentative D call TRBD1 (6 bases). Trimming left V 11 bases short and J 2 bases short, with 15 bases between. Germline CDR1 is ENHRY and CDR2 is SYGVKD. The length of the CDR3 is 13 residues. The DNA for the CDR3 is TGTGCCTCCCAAAGGCAGGGGAACTATGGCTACACCTTC. Translating it yields CASQRQGNYGYTF.

The rearrangement joins TRBV6-6 to TRBJ1-6; TRBD1 aligns across 8 bases. Per germline, CDR1 MNHNY and CDR2 SVGAGI (reference sequence). With V trimmed by 7 bases and J by 8 bases, 10 bases remained unmatched. The CDR3 is 15 residues long. This CDR3 reads CASTNPGQGHSPLHF. The CDR3 nucleotides are TGTGCCAGCACCAACCCCGGACAGGGACATTCACCCCTCCACTTT.

The rearrangement joins TRBV18 to TRBJ1-4, with 7 bases identical to TRBD1. The CDR3 is made up of 15 amino acids. Germline CDR1 KGHSH, CDR2 LQKENI. J lost 4 bases, V lost 3 bases, and 5 bases had no gene match. CDR3 region: CASSPETGLNEKLFF. For the CDR3, the DNA is TGTGCCAGCTCACCGGAGACAGGGCTTAATGAAAAACTGTTTTTT.

This clone occurred a few times. The chain carries TRBV6-6 and TRBJ1-1, with 9 positions matching TRBD1. The CDR3 length is 15 residues. Unmatched junction bases numbered 9, after V lost 6 bases and J lost 4 bases. Germline V lookup: CDR1 MNHNY, CDR2 SVGAGI (reference sequence). CDR3 bases: TGTGCCAGCAGCTCGGGACAGGGTAAGGTCACTGAAGCTTTCTTT. This encodes CASSSGQGKVTEAFF.

V usage is TRBV29-1 and J usage is TRBJ1-5, with a possible D match to TRBD1 (6 bases). CDR1 and CDR2 (germline): SQVTM, ANQGSEA. V was clipped by 6 bases and J by 4 bases, with 13 bases between them. This CDR3 is built from 13 residues. The CDR3 reads CSVSGTRNQPQHF. For the CDR3, the DNA is TGCAGCGTGAGCGGGACAAGGAATCAGCCCCAGCATTTT.

CDR3 nucleotide sequence: TGCGCCAGCAGTCAATCGAGGGAAGGCTACACCTTC. It yields the protein CASSQSREGYTF. This sequence joins TRBV23-1 and TRBJ1-2; D gene unclear. TRBV23-1 is an open reading frame, and its role is uncertain. Trimming shortened V by 0 bases and J by 8 bases, and 7 bases separated the two germline ends. There are 12 residues in the CDR3.

This chain uses TRBV7-9 with TRBJ2-6; possible D gene TRBD2, 6 bases. The V end lost 5 bases, the J end lost 0 bases, and 11 bases lay between the germline ends. CDR1 is SEHNR and CDR2 is FQNEAQ in the germline V gene (reference sequence). This CDR3 region has 16 residues. The CDR3 coding sequence is TGTGCCAGCAGCATTGTGGGGGGCTCTGGGGCCAACGTCCTGACTTTC. It yields the protein CASSIVGGSGANVLTF.

The chain combines TRBV5-1 with TRBJ1-2, with D maybe TRBD1 (5 bases). Germline assignment: CDR1 SGHRS and CDR2 YFSETQ. The CDR3 consists of 17 residues. V was clipped by 1 base and J by 0 bases, with 16 bases between them. The CDR3 loop reads CASSLIPTGLSNYGYTF. CDR3 coding DNA: TGCGCCAGCAGCTTGATACCCACAGGTCTTTCTAACTATGGCTACACCTTC.

The genes are TRBV4-2 and TRBJ1-1; no clear D. Germline CDR1 reads LGHNA; CDR2 reads YNFKEQ. CDR3 size: 17 residues. V was trimmed by 0 bases and J by 0 bases, leaving 14 bases between them. The DNA for the CDR3 is TGTGCCAGCAGCCAAGATTTACGGGTAGTGGTGAACACTGAAGCTTTCTTT. Protein product: CASSQDLRVVVNTEAFF.

The chain employs TRBV15 and TRBJ1-6, with 8 positions matching TRBD1. The CDR3 covers 13 residues. CDR1 LNHNV and CDR2 YYDKDF come from the germline V gene (reference sequence). V shed 5 bases, J shed 14 bases, and the junction held 8 bases outside the gene matches. The CDR3 region has the DNA TGTGCCACCAGCGTCCGACAGGGGAGCTCCCTCCACTTT. Amino acids: CATSVRQGSSLHF. Full variable domain (remainder filled in from reference TRBV15 and TRBJ1-6): DAMVIQNPRYQVTQFGKPVTLSCSQTLNHNVMYWYQQKSSQAPKLLFHYYDKDFNNEADTPDNFQSRRPNTSFCFLDIRSPGLGDTAMYLCATSVRQGSSLHFGNGTRLTVT.

This chain uses TRBV6-1 with TRBJ1-5; TRBD1 matches at 7 bases. The ends lost 7 bases at V and 11 bases at J; junction bases unmatched: 17. Germline V gene lookup returns CDR1 MNHNS and CDR2 SASEGT. This CDR3 spans 15 amino acids. The CDR3 coding sequence is TGTGCCAGCAAAATCGACAGGGCGGGCACTTTAGCCCAGCATTTT. It encodes CASKIDRAGTLAQHF.

The chain links TRBV5-1 to TRBJ1-2; 7 bases line up with TRBD1. In germline, CDR1 is SGHRS, CDR2 YFSETQ. The CDR3 is made up of 13 amino acids. V shed 0 bases and J 12 bases; nucleotides not matched to a gene: 8. This CDR3 reads CASSLDSGTVHTF. In DNA, the CDR3 is TGCGCCAGCAGCTTGGATAGCGGGACAGTTCACACCTTC.

The genes are TRBV5-6 and TRBJ2-7, with D unclear. V gave up 0 bases and J gave up 0 bases, with 7 bases separating them. Germline-derived CDR1 and CDR2 are SGHDT and YYEEEE. This CDR3 spans 14 amino acids. The DNA for the CDR3 is TGTGCCAGCAGCTTGGGTGAGCCCTCCTACGAGCAGTACTTC. Translation gives CASSLGEPSYEQYF.

This rearrangement joins TRBV28 to TRBJ1-5; D is unresolved. Germline V CDR1 and CDR2: MDHEN, SYDVKM. V was shortened by 4 bases and J by 2 bases, with 9 bases between the two germline ends. The CDR3 runs 14 residues. The CDR3 coding sequence is TGTGCCAGCAGTTCCCCCCGGGGCAATCAGCCCCAGCATTTT. Translated: CASSSPRGNQPQHF.